This TCR beta chain was found in a study of post-analysis software for immune sequencing data. Study overall: Relapsing-remitting, secondary progressive and progressive-relapsing multiple sclerosis courses were included.

Concerning this clonotype itself: Its antigen is unidentified.

The ends were cut back, 7 bases at V and 5 bases at J, with 12 bases in the middle. CDR1 is SGHRS, CDR2 YFSETQ, per germline. The CDR3 spans 13 residues. Study conclusions and caveats: Compared with controls, patients showed significantly lower normalized Chao1 diversity. In patients, TRBV5-6, TRBV5-1 and TRBV20-1 belonged to roughly five TRBV segments found more frequently than in controls.

TCR beta cDNA libraries included unique molecular identifiers. Input amounts of 1 to 10 million T cells were used. These gave around 500,000 cDNA molecules, so each molecule approximated one T cell. TCRdb itself ran the PCR reads through MiXCR, one entry per CDR3 protein. This table has hundreds of thousands of distinct CDR3 sequences, about 60% appearing once. The specimen was blood. The clonotype was recovered from a girl between 2 and 10 years old with multiple sclerosis. The chain uses TRBV5-1 and TRBJ1-4, with a possible D match to TRBD1 (5 bases). The CDR3 here is CASSTEVNEKLFF. The CDR3 DNA is TGCGCCAGCTCGACAGAAGTCAATGAAAAACTGTTTTTT.